The TCR beta chain under discussion was sequenced for a study of cytomegalovirus exposure and HLA in healthy donors (dated by TCRdb to 2016 to 2017). Study-level background: An earlier analysis of several hundred of the donors reported around 280 Gb of sequence data and 117 million unique TCR beta sequences obtained from around 180 million T cells. Around 330 gigabases of sequencing data and tens of millions of unique TCR sequences made up an early release that covered roughly 670 HLA-typed donors. The genetic ancestry cluster associated with self-reported Caucasian donors included roughly 84% of the approximately 410 genotyped donors. The study aimed to test whether signatures of past pathogen exposure could be identified by cataloging public T cell receptors. Using immunosequencing, the study profiled T cell repertoires from 666 subjects and related those repertoires to cytomegalovirus serostatus. Along with the approximately 700-subject first cohort, a separate validation cohort of over a hundred different subjects was used. High-throughput TCR immunosequencing, statistical association of individual TCRs with disease status, and machine learning were combined to predict cytomegalovirus infection status. To study patterns of TCR occurrence, a later analysis re-analyzed previously published TCR beta repertoires from several hundred donors and added high-resolution HLA genotyping. The later analysis used no new phenotypic data to find candidate immune exposures, relying instead on TCR beta sequences and their occurrence across donors. An earlier analysis of around 580 of the donors used high-throughput TCR beta sequencing to judge whether each TCR beta V gene segment behaved as functional or pseudogenic. Donor age, sex, ethnicity and CMV serostatus were compiled alongside the repertoire data. A later genetic analysis took genome-wide SNP genotypes for about 55% of the 666 donors and used that subset as a discovery cohort. Every discovery cohort repertoire had been produced on one sequencing platform. Class I and class II HLA loci were covered by the typing at four-digit resolution. Typing coverage differed by locus: A, B, C, DRB1 and DQB1 were typed in about 620-640 donors, DQA1 in 500 to 550, DPA1 in approximately 600, and DPB1 in around 490. A few DR-DQ haplotypes were treated as single units for association and clustering because of strong linkage in the cohort. On average, roughly 200,000 unique TCR beta nucleotide sequences were sequenced per donor among some 430 genotyped donors of the cohort, with 15% to 20% of those sequences being non-productive. Study-level results and caveats: The earlier analysis of 587 of the donors excluded some 15 rarely observed V segments, including chromosome 9 orphons, because counts were too low. In both the original and validation cohorts, the classifier was reported to diagnose cytomegalovirus status with high specificity and sensitivity. Assigning TCR associations to individual alleles was difficult when HLA alleles, especially DR and DQ, strongly co-occurred. In a later analysis, 16,951 TCR beta sequences were associated with specific HLA alleles at a false discovery rate of 0.05. Most TCR sequences were seen in very few donors, while some public TCRs were found in many individuals. The authors suggested that the approach could potentially be extended to other disease states and immunological phenotypes. The cohort was sequenced for TCR beta chains only, and without alpha or paired-chain data the features that could be detected were limited. A group of highly shared sequence variants was considered likely to be a technical artifact of the sequencing pipeline. CMV serostatus was the only immune exposure information available for the cohort. Because some donors lacked HLA typing at each locus, the association tests relied only on the typed subset. In vitro tests confirmed that a few of the cytomegalovirus-associated TCR beta chains recognize cytomegalovirus antigens. In a later genetic analysis, a missense DCLRE1C variant was associated with V-gene and J-gene trimming of TCR beta chains, and the association was replicated in an independent cohort. A further reported finding was that TCR beta sequences accurately predicted the HLA-A and HLA-B alleles for most subjects in the first cohort. Some IMGT-functional V segments, including TRBV6-2 and TRBV6-3, could not be distinguished by the 87-base-pair reads and were therefore excluded. A later genetic analysis reported fewer N-insertions in productive TCRs among donors in an Asian-associated ancestry cluster than the roughly 700-donor mean. In a later analysis, the rate of TCR association differed among HLA loci, with DRB1 alleles having the most associated TCRs and HLA-C alleles having the fewest. The study gave a list of 150 to 200 TCR beta chains associated with cytomegalovirus. Linkage disequilibrium might explain the correlated functional status among segregating V segments, but an unknown experimental factor could not be excluded. A later analysis reported that several top co-occurrence clusters appeared linked to parvovirus B19, influenza, CMV and Epstein-Barr virus. In an earlier analysis of more than 500 of the donors, most TCR beta V segments appeared in productive rearrangements about 87% or about 30% of the time, broadly matching IMGT annotations. Most CMV-associated TCR beta chains appeared to be HLA-restricted in a later analysis, and the HLA associations seemed to be driven largely by CMV exposure. The presence/absence analyses assumed that sequencing depth was roughly uniform across donors, and that assumption may not be true. In a later analysis, HLA-associated TCR beta chains showed more clonal expansion and lower generation probabilities than non-associated chains that were equally common.

The cohort comprised fewer than 700 healthy bone marrow donors. All cohort members were sampled while nominally healthy, although unrecorded immune exposures were likely present. The donor tested CMV seronegative, placing the donor among the roughly 350 seronegative members of the cohort. A peripheral blood sample was provided by each donor, and peripheral blood mononuclear cells were used for TCR beta sequencing. Genomic DNA extraction from the blood cell samples was performed with the Qiagen DNeasy Blood Extraction Kit. The germline V gene (reference sequence) gives CDR1 as MNHEY and CDR2 as SMNVEV. Inclusive of the bounding cysteine and phenylalanine, the CDR3 is 13 residues long. Of the read, only the CDR3 DNA is kept; its 39 bases are in frame from base 1. Relative to germline, V is missing 10 bases and J is missing 9 bases, with 9 bases of the junction outside any gene match. Library generation was performed with the immunoSEQ multiplex PCR assay. A mixture of 60 forward primers for TCR Vbeta segments and 13 reverse primers for TCR Jbeta segments was used in the multiplex PCR. The CDR3 region of rearranged TCR beta genes was amplified from genomic DNA with a multiplex PCR assay. The Illumina HiSeq System was used to sequence the amplified TCR beta libraries as 87-base-pair reads. In the paper's pipeline: A later analysis tallied about 77 million unique TCR beta chains across the 660 or so repertoires, and approximately 9.9 million of those chains were shared by two or more donors. Raw reads were error-corrected and collapsed into unique sequences with a nearest-neighbor algorithm that merged closely related sequences to remove PCR and sequencing errors. To assign V, D and J gene segments, CDR3 sequences were aligned to IMGT reference sequences. Each retained sequence needed at least a six-nucleotide match to both a V gene segment and a J gene segment. Rearrangements were called productive when the CDR3 lacked stop codons and stayed in frame with V and J; all others were non-productive. CDR3 was defined according to IMGT convention as the region running from the second conserved V-encoded cysteine to the conserved J-encoded phenylalanine. Sequences without an unambiguous match to a single V gene segment were excluded from the earlier analysis of over 500 of the donors. In an earlier analysis of approximately 590 of the donors, a V segment was called functional when productive rearrangements were above 56.7%, and segregating when the standard deviation between donors exceeded 5%. A statistical classification framework was developed to diagnose cytomegalovirus status using the catalog of TCR beta chain sequences. V and J gene assignment, in a later analysis, came from comparing TCR nucleotide sequences with IMGT/GENE-DB human TR gene sequences. The TCRdist pipeline was used in a later analysis to assign CDR3 sequences and most-parsimonious VDJ recombination scenarios. In a later analysis, each TCR beta chain was defined by its CDR3 amino acid sequence together with its V-gene family, and reads lacking a unique V-gene family were excluded. A later analysis removed roughly 590 highly shared, low-generation-probability nucleotide sequences to deal with suspected cross-contamination and a sequencing artifact. For each public chain, a later analysis derived a clonal expansion index from normalized ranks of inferred template counts within each repertoire. A later analysis computed generation probabilities with a VDJ recombination model fitted to out-of-frame rearrangements, and checked the results against IGoR. In a later analysis, TCR-TCR, TCR-HLA and TCR-CMV co-occurrence was scored with hypergeometric tests, and a repertoire-size bias correction was applied to TCR pairs. To estimate false discovery rates, a later analysis permuted the HLA or CMV assignments 20 times. In a later analysis, co-occurring TCRs were grouped using DBSCAN, with TCRdist sequence similarity added in when clustering inside HLA-allele-positive subsets. Repertoires with fewer than 30,000 or more than 120,000 public chains were left out of co-occurrence clustering, as were five repertoires with anomalous nucleotide sharing. TCRdb provides this immuneACCESS table in a form limited to in-frame rearrangements. Some clones are lacking; in checked studies, under half of them reflect an unresolved V gene, and why the rest are absent is not known. Clone size and V and J calls were adopted from that table, with D and trimming inferred from the DNA. The sample has some 91,000 clones on record, over 65% of them singletons. The ten largest clones capture approximately 0.8% of the sample.

As to this clone: The antigen this receptor binds is unknown. Per-base quality was not reported, and no clone a single base away is much larger than it.

The sample was PBMCs. The TCR comes from a woman aged 60-75 years in good health and CMV-seronegative. The sequence is built from TRBV27 and TRBJ2-1, with 10 bases aligning to TRBD1. The CDR3 sequence is CATTRDRGAEQFF. The DNA sequence is TGTGCCACTACCCGGGACAGGGGAGCTGAGCAGTTCTTC.